Below, 21 T cell receptor beta chains from the same sample are listed, as sequenced in a study of blood T cell repertoires in COVID-19. Profiling relied on immunoSEQ multiplex PCR, and the TCRdb table lists in-frame clones only, not all of them. The table has about 74,000 clones, 84% seen once. Source material: peripheral blood. The receptors stem from a man aged 65 to 79 with acute or convalescent COVID-19.

The V call is TRBV10-3, the J call TRBJ2-7, with TRBD1 matching 7 bases. The CDR3 consists of 12 residues. Germline trimming cut 10 bases from V and 2 bases from J; bases unmatched to any gene: 5. Per germline, CDR1 ENHRY and CDR2 SYGVKD. For the CDR3, the DNA is TGTGCCACCCGACAGGGAACCTACGAGCAGTACTTC. Translating gives CATRQGTYEQYF.

The CDR3 nucleotides read TGTGCCAGCAGCAGGGGAAACACTGAAGCTTTCTTT. It is translated as CASSRGNTEAFF. The rearrangement joins TRBV5-5 to TRBJ1-1, with D possibly being TRBD1 (5 bases). Trimming pared 4 bases from V and 2 bases from J, leaving 6 bases between. CDR1 is SGHKS and CDR2 is YYEKEE in the germline V gene (reference sequence). The CDR3 length is 12 residues.

The chain recombines TRBV3-1 (or the pseudogene TRBV3-2) with TRBJ1-2; D may be TRBD1 (5 bases). Trimming shortened V by 1 base and J by 0 bases, and 18 bases separated the two germline ends. The germline V gene encodes CDR1 LGHDT and CDR2 YNNKEL (reference sequence). The CDR3 runs 18 residues. CDR3 region: CASSQARGTARSNYGYTF. For the CDR3, the DNA is TGTGCCAGCAGCCAAGCACGCGGGACGGCGAGATCTAACTATGGCTACACCTTC.

This clone was seen a handful of times. The chain couples TRBV2 to TRBJ1-5; D uncertain. The CDR3 is 13 residues long. V was trimmed by 6 bases and J by 3 bases, leaving 9 bases between them. The germline V gene has CDR1 SNHLY and CDR2 FYNNEI. The CDR3 DNA follows: TGTGCCAGCAGCCAGGTGGCCAATCAGCCCCAGCATTTT. Amino acids: CASSQVANQPQHF.

The chain is built from TRBV10-3 and TRBJ1-1; D is ambiguous. This CDR3 has 13 residues. V was shortened by 2 bases and J by 1 base, with 5 bases between the two germline ends. CDR1 and CDR2 (germline): ENHRY, SYGVKD. The chain's CDR3 is CAISEAENTEAFF. CDR3 DNA: TGTGCCATCAGTGAGGCAGAGAACACTGAAGCTTTCTTT.

The J gene is TRBJ2-1, the V gene TRBV5-4; 16 bases are shared with TRBD2. V was pared by 4 bases and J by 10 bases, with 5 bases of the junction left unmatched. Looked up from germline, CDR1 is SGHNT and CDR2 is YYREEE (reference sequence). This CDR3 is built from 15 residues. CDR3 amino acids: CASSQGTSGGAEQFF. CDR3 DNA: TGTGCCAGCAGCCAGGGGACTAGCGGGGGGGCCGAGCAGTTCTTC.

This clone showed up just once. The chain joins TRBV7-2 to TRBJ1-2, with D unclear. The germline V gene has CDR1 SGHTA and CDR2 FQGNSA. V was trimmed by 1 base and J by 9 bases, leaving 15 bases between them. CDR3 size: 14 residues. The CDR3 DNA follows: TGTGCCAGCAGCTTAGTAGGAGAAACGGTGAGCTACACCTTC. Encoded protein: CASSLVGETVSYTF.

This chain joins TRBV2 and TRBJ2-1; 7 bases fit TRBD1. CDR1 SNHLY and CDR2 FYNNEI come from the germline V gene. J gave up 3 bases and V 3 bases, and 5 bases lay outside the gene matches. The CDR3 contains 15 residues. The CDR3 region is CASSEGQTHYNEQFF. In DNA, the CDR3 is TGTGCCAGCAGTGAGGGACAGACACACTACAATGAGCAGTTCTTC.

This chain joins TRBV5-1 and TRBJ2-4; maybe TRBD1 (6 bases). Between the trimmed V and J ends, which lost 0 bases and 3 bases, there was a span of 19 bases. Germline lookup yields CDR1 SGHRS and CDR2 YFSETQ. The CDR3 runs to 18 residues. The CDR3 here is CASSLAETGHTIKNIQYF. CDR3 in DNA: TGCGCCAGCAGCTTGGCCGAGACAGGCCATACGATCAAAAACATTCAGTACTTC.

This clone was detected only a few times. The V call is TRBV10-1, the J call TRBJ2-7; 9 positions agree with TRBD2. This CDR3 region has 14 residues. Per the germline V gene, CDR1 is WNHNN and CDR2 is SYGVQD (reference sequence). V gave up 4 bases and J gave up 6 bases; unmatched junction bases: 7. The CDR3 is CASSGGGRAGEQYF. In DNA, the CDR3 is TGCGCCAGCAGTGGGGGCGGGAGGGCCGGCGAGCAGTACTTC.

The chain has TRBV27 and TRBJ1-2; a possible D gene is TRBD1 (6 bases). This CDR3 is 15 amino acids long. V dropped 7 bases and J dropped 3 bases, with 18 bases sitting between them. Germline assignment: CDR1 MNHEY and CDR2 SMNVEV (reference sequence). The DNA for the CDR3 is TGTGCCAGCAAACTGCAACCGACAGGCGACTATGGCTACACCTTC. Encoded protein: CASKLQPTGDYGYTF.

The chain couples TRBV19 to TRBJ2-1, with D perhaps matching TRBD2 (6 bases). In germline, CDR1 is LNHDA, CDR2 SQIVND (reference sequence). The CDR3 loop spans 15 amino acids. The germline V and J ends were trimmed by 1 base and 7 bases, with 14 bases remaining between them. CDR3: CASSIGTKGWNEQFF. In DNA, the CDR3 is TGTGCCAGTAGTATAGGGACTAAGGGCTGGAATGAGCAGTTCTTC. Drawing the rest from reference TRBV19 and TRBJ2-1, the complete variable domain is DGGITQSPKYLFRKEGQNVTLSCEQNLNHDAMYWYRQDPGQGLRLIYYSQIVNDFQKGDIAEGYSVSREKKESFPLTVTSAQKNPTAFYLCASSIGTKGWNEQFFGPGTRLTVL.

V usage is TRBV7-2 and J usage is TRBJ2-5, with D tentatively TRBD1 (6 bases). V was shortened by 4 bases and J by 0 bases, with 12 bases between the two germline ends. Germline V gene data show CDR1 as SGHTA and CDR2 as FQGNSA. CDR3 size: 15 residues. CDR3 sequence reads: CASSSQTGYQETQYF. The CDR3 coding sequence is TGTGCCAGCAGCTCCCAGACAGGCTACCAAGAGACCCAGTACTTC.

This rearrangement joins TRBV7-8 to TRBJ2-7; weak D call: TRBD2 (9 bases). V shed 1 base and J shed 2 bases, with 21 bases lying between them. The CDR3 has 18 residues. Germline CDR1 and CDR2: SGHVS and FQNEAQ. CDR3 coding DNA: TGTGCCAGCAGCTTAGGGCAGGGGGCGGGAGGGGTTCCCTACGAGCAGTACTTC. It codes for CASSLGQGAGGVPYEQYF.

The rearrangement uses TRBV5-1 and TRBJ1-4, with 7 bases matching TRBD1. The trim removed 0 bases at V and 4 bases at J, leaving 0 bases unmatched. The germline gives CDR1 SGHRS, CDR2 YFSETQ. The CDR3 consists of 14 residues. The CDR3 DNA follows: TGCGCCAGCAGCTTGGGACAGGGTAATGAAAAACTGTTTTTT. This sequence encodes CASSLGQGNEKLFF.

The chain employs TRBV7-9 and TRBJ1-2, with 8 bases fitting TRBD1. V trimming: 4 bases; J trimming: 8 bases; junction bases outside the gene matches: 6. The CDR3 contains 13 residues. Germline-derived CDR1 and CDR2 are SEHNR and FQNEAQ (reference sequence). CDR3 nucleotide sequence: TGTGCCAGCAGCTGGACAGGGAGTGAAGGCTACACCTTC. Translated: CASSWTGSEGYTF.

The chain employs TRBV3-1 (or the pseudogene TRBV3-2) and TRBJ2-5; 11 bases are a match to TRBD2. Germline loops: CDR1 LGHDT, CDR2 YNNKEL (reference sequence). The trim removed 1 base at V and 5 bases at J, leaving 9 bases unmatched. CDR3 size: 17 residues. CDR3 DNA: TGTGCCAGCAGCCAAGGTCTAGCTAGCGGGAGGTGGGAGACCCAGTACTTC. Translation: CASSQGLASGRWETQYF.

The J gene is TRBJ2-7, the V gene TRBV18; 7 positions agree with TRBD2. Germline V gene lookup returns CDR1 KGHSH and CDR2 LQKENI. J gave up 3 bases and V 1 base, and 3 bases lay outside the gene matches. The CDR3 is 14 amino acids. The CDR3 sequence is CASSPQRGGYEQYF. The DNA of the CDR3 is TGTGCCAGCTCACCACAGCGGGGTGGCTACGAGCAGTACTTC.

The chain is built from TRBV27 and TRBJ1-6; a weak D match, TRBD1 (5 bases). V was trimmed by 6 bases and J by 10 bases, leaving 10 bases between them. The germline V gene encodes CDR1 MNHEY and CDR2 SMNVEV (reference sequence). The CDR3 is 12 residues long. CDR3 residues: CASSTGESPLHF. The CDR3 DNA reads as TGTGCCAGCAGCACAGGAGAATCACCCCTCCACTTT.

This chain links TRBV30 with TRBJ1-1; 8 nucleotides agree with TRBD1. The germline V gene encodes CDR1 GTSNPN and CDR2 SVGIG (reference sequence). V lost 5 bases, J lost 4 bases, and 3 bases stayed unmatched. The CDR3 spans 12 residues. The CDR3 nucleotides are TGTGCCTGGGCGACAGGGGTCACTGAAGCTTTCTTT. It encodes CAWATGVTEAFF.

In this sample, this clone turned up once. V gene TRBV7-2 combines with J gene TRBJ2-1; TRBD2 agrees at 7 bases. Per the germline V gene, CDR1 is SGHTA and CDR2 is FQGNSA. Trimming removed 5 bases from V and 2 bases from J; junction bases left unmatched: 6. This CDR3 region has 15 residues. Here the CDR3 reads CASSPASGPYNEQFF. The CDR3 DNA is TGTGCCAGCAGCCCAGCTAGCGGCCCCTACAATGAGCAGTTCTTC.